This TCR beta chain was captured by sequencing in a study of T cell responses to AZD1222 COVID-19 vaccine. J gave up 6 bases and V 2 bases, and 7 bases lay outside the gene matches. This CDR3 region has 15 residues. The germline V gene encodes CDR1 SGHTS and CDR2 YDEGEE. Only in-frame clones appear in the TCRdb table, and some are missing; sequencing was by immunoSEQ multiplex PCR. The repertoire has over 100,000 clones, under 90% of them found once; the top ten carry around 22%. As concerns this clone: Its antigen is not identified.

Regarding the study as a whole: Spike-wide vaccine-associated CD4 TCRs dominated at 160-218 and 743-854.

The rearrangement links TRBV5-8 to TRBJ1-5, with 8 bases matching TRBD1. The sequences come from peripheral blood, collected on day 0 of AZD1222 vaccination. The receptor's source is an adult in good health. The CDR3 region is CASSFGQGAIQPQHF. In DNA form, the CDR3 reads TGTGCCAGCAGCTTCGGACAGGGAGCGATTCAGCCCCAGCATTTT.